The clone carrying this TCR beta chain was detected ten times or more. Looked up from germline, CDR1 is SEHNR and CDR2 is FQNEAQ (reference sequence). CDR3 size: 14 residues. The V segment lost 4 bases and the J segment 4 bases; nucleotides outside the gene matches: 4. This sample is drawn from a study of low-dose radiotherapy and immunotherapy resistance in tumors. Study as a whole: Cohort 1 was given 0.5 Gy per fraction every 2 weeks, for 6.5 Gy total. Study patients were administered oral aspirin at 300 mg daily for four cycles from cycle 1 day 1.

cDNA synthesis used a TRAV/TRBV-specific primer set for both chains. With a constant-region primer and a V-primer adapter, TCRs were subjected to around 20 PCR cycles of amplification. One entry per CDR3 protein results from TCRdb running MiXCR on the reads. The sample yields about 64,000 distinct CDR3 sequences, about a quarter seen once. Regarding time point: before trial treatment. Those eligible were patients bearing advanced solid tumors lacking tumor-infiltrating lymphocytes. The receptor comes from a male donor with rectosigmoid adenocarcinoma. Here the sequenced sample was PBMCs, taken before treatment. This chain connects TRBV7-9 to TRBJ2-7; 10 nucleotides align to TRBD1. The CDR3 loop reads CASSSDRGQYEQYF. The CDR3 DNA sequence: TGTGCCAGCAGCTCCGACAGGGGGCAGTACGAGCAGTACTTC.